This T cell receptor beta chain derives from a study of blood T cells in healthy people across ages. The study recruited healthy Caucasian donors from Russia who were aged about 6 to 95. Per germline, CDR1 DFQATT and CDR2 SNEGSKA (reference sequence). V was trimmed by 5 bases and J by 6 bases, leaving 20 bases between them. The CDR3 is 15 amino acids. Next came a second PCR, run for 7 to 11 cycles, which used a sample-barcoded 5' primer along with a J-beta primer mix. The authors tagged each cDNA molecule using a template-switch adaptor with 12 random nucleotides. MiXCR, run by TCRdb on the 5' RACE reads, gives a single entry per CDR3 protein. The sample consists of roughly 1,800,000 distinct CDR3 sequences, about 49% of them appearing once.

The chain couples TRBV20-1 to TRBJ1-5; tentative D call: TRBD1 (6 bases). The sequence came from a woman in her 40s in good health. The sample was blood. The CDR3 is CSAQEGVRVGQPQHF. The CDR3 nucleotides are TGCAGTGCTCAGGAGGGGGTCAGGGTAGGTCAGCCCCAGCATTTT.